This is a list of T cell receptor beta chains from one sample in a study of cytomegalovirus exposure and HLA in healthy donors. Assay used: immunoSEQ multiplex PCR; TCRdb lists only in-frame clones, some missing. The sample lists about 130,000 clones; 70% to 80% were seen once. The sequencing input was PBMCs. These receptors were obtained from a human donor in good health. Both conserved end residues are part of each CDR3. Clone sizes are given selectively: once, few, many, or a class where the clone is expanded.

v_call: TRBV6-4; clone_size: NA; j_call: TRBJ2-3; cdr3_aa: CASSSSGGTDTQYF
v_call: TRBV5-5; clone_size: NA; j_call: TRBJ1-1; cdr3_aa: CASSLGVGYTEAFF
v_call: TRBV29-1; clone_size: NA; j_call: TRBJ2-7; cdr3_aa: CSVGGQGSLRDNKQYF
v_call: TRBV7-9; clone_size: few; j_call: TRBJ2-1; cdr3_aa: CSSILREGPPNEQFF
v_call: TRBV6-4; clone_size: few; j_call: TRBJ2-1; cdr3_aa: CASSDVVRDSYNEQFF
v_call: TRBV7-2; clone_size: NA; j_call: TRBJ2-5; cdr3_aa: CASSLSLTQETQYF
v_call: TRBV10-3; clone_size: NA; j_call: TRBJ1-5; cdr3_aa: CAISEPGQGQPQHF
v_call: TRBV6-5; clone_size: NA; j_call: TRBJ2-3; cdr3_aa: CASHGRAGGMTQYF
v_call: TRBV29-1; clone_size: NA; j_call: TRBJ2-3; cdr3_aa: CSVAVRISTDTQYF
v_call: TRBV4-3; clone_size: once; j_call: TRBJ2-2; cdr3_aa: CASSQQVRAGELFF
v_call: TRBV7-2; clone_size: NA; j_call: TRBJ1-3; cdr3_aa: CASSLRGRTNTIYF
v_call: TRBV5-4; clone_size: few; j_call: TRBJ1-6; cdr3_aa: CASSDRDRGNSPLHF
v_call: TRBV4-1; clone_size: NA; j_call: TRBJ1-5; cdr3_aa: CASSQARAPISNQPQHF
v_call: TRBV13; clone_size: NA; j_call: TRBJ1-1; cdr3_aa: CASSLPFTGGTEAFF
v_call: TRBV6-5; clone_size: once; j_call: TRBJ2-1; cdr3_aa: CASSYLGLSYNEQFF
v_call: TRBV19; clone_size: NA; j_call: TRBJ1-2; cdr3_aa: CASSAARGNYGYTF
v_call: TRBV6-5; clone_size: NA; j_call: TRBJ1-6; cdr3_aa: CASSYSLTQGDSPLHF
v_call: TRBV5-1; clone_size: NA; j_call: TRBJ1-4; cdr3_aa: CASSLRQGPNEKLFF
v_call: TRBV21-1; clone_size: NA; j_call: TRBJ2-1; cdr3_aa: CASVNAGFRSYNEQFF
v_call: TRBV9; clone_size: NA; j_call: TRBJ1-2; cdr3_aa: CASSVGVNYGYTF
v_call: TRBV5-1; clone_size: few; j_call: TRBJ2-7; cdr3_aa: CASSATGVHEQYF
v_call: TRBV19; clone_size: NA; j_call: TRBJ2-7; cdr3_aa: CASSIAGLIYEQYF
v_call: TRBV5-1; clone_size: NA; j_call: TRBJ2-3; cdr3_aa: CASSLDGGGAPDTQYF
v_call: TRBV14; clone_size: NA; j_call: TRBJ1-2; cdr3_aa: CASSQDLGVVSGHTF
v_call: TRBV7-9; clone_size: NA; j_call: TRBJ1-1; cdr3_aa: CASSLGQTNTEAFF
v_call: TRBV27; clone_size: NA; j_call: TRBJ1-5; cdr3_aa: CASSLAGQPQHF
v_call: TRBV6-5; clone_size: few; j_call: TRBJ2-7; cdr3_aa: CASSSLAGNFEQYF
v_call: TRBV27; clone_size: NA; j_call: TRBJ1-1; cdr3_aa: CASTGKATTEAFF
v_call: TRBV7-9; clone_size: NA; j_call: TRBJ2-3; cdr3_aa: CASSRTSGGSPTDTQYF
v_call: TRBV7-7; clone_size: NA; j_call: TRBJ2-1; cdr3_aa: CASSRFASSGRDEQFF
v_call: TRBV30; clone_size: few; j_call: TRBJ2-7; cdr3_aa: CAWSWRRSYEQYF
v_call: TRBV27; clone_size: NA; j_call: TRBJ2-7; cdr3_aa: CASSLKPPTAGGNYEQYF
v_call: TRBV7-2; clone_size: few; j_call: TRBJ2-7; cdr3_aa: CASTLRTPLPNYEQYF
v_call: TRBV30; clone_size: NA; j_call: TRBJ2-3; cdr3_aa: CAWSATTGASTDTQYF
v_call: TRBV5-5; clone_size: NA; j_call: TRBJ1-5; cdr3_aa: CASSFGQGNQPQHF
v_call: TRBV9; clone_size: NA; j_call: TRBJ2-1; cdr3_aa: CASSVATTSNEQFF
v_call: TRBV18; clone_size: NA; j_call: TRBJ2-7; cdr3_aa: CASSLGRSRYEQYF
v_call: TRBV7-2; clone_size: NA; j_call: TRBJ1-1; cdr3_aa: CASSLVSGQQAFF
v_call: TRBV4-3; clone_size: few; j_call: TRBJ2-1; cdr3_aa: CASSRGQGVHNEQFF
v_call: TRBV4-1; clone_size: NA; j_call: TRBJ1-3; cdr3_aa: CASSQVGGGSPGNTIYF
v_call: TRBV7-9; clone_size: NA; j_call: TRBJ2-7; cdr3_aa: CASSQLGQTYEQYF
v_call: TRBV30; clone_size: NA; j_call: TRBJ1-2; cdr3_aa: CAWSVHHYGYTF
v_call: TRBV5-1; clone_size: NA; j_call: TRBJ2-2; cdr3_aa: CASSLQRGNTGELFF
v_call: TRBV5-6; clone_size: few; j_call: TRBJ2-1; cdr3_aa: CASSSAGADEQFF
v_call: TRBV9; clone_size: NA; j_call: TRBJ2-2; cdr3_aa: CASSSYRQLNTGELFF
v_call: TRBV28; clone_size: few; j_call: TRBJ2-7; cdr3_aa: CASSLTQGLILYEQYF
v_call: TRBV29-1; clone_size: NA; j_call: TRBJ2-1; cdr3_aa: CSVVMSGRANEQFF
v_call: TRBV30; clone_size: NA; j_call: TRBJ1-2; cdr3_aa: CAWTLPGRNYGYTF
v_call: TRBV19; clone_size: NA; j_call: TRBJ1-6; cdr3_aa: CASSMGGTGSPLHF
v_call: TRBV19; clone_size: NA; j_call: TRBJ2-5; cdr3_aa: CASSPGSGRGRETQYF
v_call: TRBV6-1; clone_size: NA; j_call: TRBJ1-1; cdr3_aa: CASSEGAGGAFF
v_call: TRBV4-1; clone_size: once; j_call: TRBJ1-1; cdr3_aa: CASSQGPGNTEAFF
v_call: TRBV11-2; clone_size: NA; j_call: TRBJ2-1; cdr3_aa: CASSLAGGSNEQFF